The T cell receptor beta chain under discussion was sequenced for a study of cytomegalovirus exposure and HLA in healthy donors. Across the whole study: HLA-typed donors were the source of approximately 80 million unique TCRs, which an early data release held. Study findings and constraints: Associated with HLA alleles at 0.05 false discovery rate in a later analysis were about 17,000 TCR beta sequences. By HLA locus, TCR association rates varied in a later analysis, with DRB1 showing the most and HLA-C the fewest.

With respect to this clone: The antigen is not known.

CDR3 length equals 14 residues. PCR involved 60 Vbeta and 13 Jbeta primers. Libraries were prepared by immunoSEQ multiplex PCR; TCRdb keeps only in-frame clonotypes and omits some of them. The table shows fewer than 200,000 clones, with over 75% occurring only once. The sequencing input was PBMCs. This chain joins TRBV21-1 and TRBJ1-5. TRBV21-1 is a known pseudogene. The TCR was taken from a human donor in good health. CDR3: CASSKEAGNQPQHF. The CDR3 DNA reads TGTGCCAGCAGCAAAGAAGCGGGCAATCAGCCCCAGCATTTT.